This TCR beta chain was recorded in a study of T cell repertoires in cytomegalovirus infection. TCRdb re-called the reads through MiXCR, storing one row per CDR3 protein. The table has more than 95,000 distinct CDR3 sequences, 32% seen once. V shed 8 bases, J shed 3 bases, and the junction held 12 bases outside the gene matches. Germline CDR1 is MNHNY and CDR2 is SVGAGI (reference sequence). This CDR3 has 17 amino acids. This clonotype was detected a few times. Its antigen is unknown. The TCR sequence derives from a human donor in good health (CMV status not recorded). Some clones in this sample may be carry-over from other donors' samples. The chain uses TRBV6-6 and TRBJ2-3; 12 bases are a match to TRBD1. The sequenced sample was CD8+ T cells from cultured PBMCs, obtained from culture after CMV antigen stimulation. Here the CDR3 reads CASPWAQGQGATDTQYF. CDR3 in DNA: TGTGCCAGCCCATGGGCCCAGGGACAGGGGGCTACAGATACGCAGTATTTT.